Listed below are T cell receptor beta chains from one sample, sequenced in a study of blood T cell repertoires in COVID-19. Using immunoSEQ multiplex PCR, the repertoire was profiled, and TCRdb retains in-frame clones only, with some absent. The sample shows 170,000 or so clones, more than 90% of them seen only once. Source material: peripheral blood. All receptors come from a man aged 50 to 59 with acute or convalescent COVID-19. Both conserved end residues are trimmed from each CDR3. A D gene is named only where the DNA matches it firmly. Clone size is stated in some rows and not others, as once, few, many or a class when expanded.

j_call: TRBJ2-3
v_call: TRBV28
d_call: -
clone_size: -
cdr3_length: 14
cdr3_aa: ASSLSLRGWTDTQY

j_call: TRBJ2-3
v_call: TRBV19
d_call: TRBD2
clone_size: -
cdr3_length: 14
cdr3_aa: ASSNPAGGSTDTQY

j_call: TRBJ1-1
v_call: TRBV19
d_call: TRBD1
clone_size: -
cdr3_length: 12
cdr3_aa: ASSNRDRATEAF

j_call: TRBJ2-1
v_call: TRBV28
d_call: TRBD2
clone_size: -
cdr3_length: 14
cdr3_aa: ASSSLGLGGGNEQF

j_call: TRBJ2-7
v_call: TRBV27
d_call: TRBD1
clone_size: -
cdr3_length: 13
cdr3_aa: ASSLTGQGPYEQY

j_call: TRBJ1-6
v_call: TRBV5-1
d_call: TRBD1
clone_size: -
cdr3_length: 14
cdr3_aa: ASSWRGQGASQPLH

j_call: TRBJ1-2
v_call: TRBV19
d_call: TRBD1
clone_size: once
cdr3_length: 15
cdr3_aa: ASRSGQVLVANYGYT

j_call: TRBJ2-5
v_call: TRBV4-1
d_call: TRBD2
clone_size: -
cdr3_length: 14
cdr3_aa: ASSQERGRAQETQY

j_call: TRBJ2-1
v_call: TRBV27
d_call: TRBD2
clone_size: -
cdr3_length: 18
cdr3_aa: ASSSPLEGLAGVGYNEQF

j_call: TRBJ2-7
v_call: TRBV12-3/TRBV12-4
d_call: TRBD2
clone_size: -
cdr3_length: 10
cdr3_aa: ASSFTSGAQY

j_call: TRBJ1-3
v_call: TRBV27
d_call: TRBD1
clone_size: -
cdr3_length: 11
cdr3_aa: ATGQSSGNTIY

j_call: TRBJ2-6
v_call: TRBV30
d_call: -
clone_size: once
cdr3_length: 15
cdr3_aa: AWSHRYGVSGANVLT

j_call: TRBJ1-5
v_call: TRBV2
d_call: TRBD1
clone_size: -
cdr3_length: 13
cdr3_aa: ASSDGDSRNQPQH

j_call: TRBJ1-5
v_call: TRBV19
d_call: -
clone_size: -
cdr3_length: 13
cdr3_aa: ASSITVGSNQPQH

j_call: TRBJ2-1
v_call: TRBV5-6
d_call: TRBD2
clone_size: few
cdr3_length: 10
cdr3_aa: ASGSGANEQF

j_call: TRBJ2-3
v_call: TRBV15
d_call: TRBD2
clone_size: -
cdr3_length: 14
cdr3_aa: ATSIRTSGRTDTQY

j_call: TRBJ2-7
v_call: TRBV7-2
d_call: TRBD2
clone_size: -
cdr3_length: 15
cdr3_aa: ASSPGTSGTGGYEQY

j_call: TRBJ2-1
v_call: TRBV19
d_call: -
clone_size: -
cdr3_length: 13
cdr3_aa: ASSIISKSYNEQF

j_call: TRBJ2-1
v_call: TRBV4-1
d_call: -
clone_size: -
cdr3_length: 14
cdr3_aa: ASSQALGGPYNEQF

j_call: TRBJ2-5
v_call: TRBV27
d_call: -
clone_size: -
cdr3_length: 13
cdr3_aa: ASSFWGGRGETQY

j_call: TRBJ1-4
v_call: TRBV16
d_call: TRBD1
clone_size: -
cdr3_length: 13
cdr3_aa: ASSQEGTGNEKLF

j_call: TRBJ2-3
v_call: TRBV5-1
d_call: TRBD2
clone_size: -
cdr3_length: 13
cdr3_aa: ASSPQGGGTDTQY

j_call: TRBJ1-1
v_call: TRBV6-6
d_call: -
clone_size: -
cdr3_length: 13
cdr3_aa: ASRRGENLNTEAF

j_call: TRBJ1-4
v_call: TRBV7-9
d_call: TRBD1
clone_size: -
cdr3_length: 12
cdr3_aa: ASSSDRAYEKLF

j_call: TRBJ2-3
v_call: TRBV10-3
d_call: TRBD2
clone_size: -
cdr3_length: 13
cdr3_aa: AISHGTSTTDTQY

j_call: TRBJ1-4
v_call: TRBV6-2/TRBV6-3
d_call: -
clone_size: -
cdr3_length: 10
cdr3_aa: ASSNSDEKLF

j_call: TRBJ2-1
v_call: TRBV7-3
d_call: TRBD2
clone_size: -
cdr3_length: 15
cdr3_aa: ASSPSGGRGGRNEQF

j_call: TRBJ1-1
v_call: TRBV7-2
d_call: -
clone_size: -
cdr3_length: 9
cdr3_aa: ASSFYTEAF

j_call: TRBJ1-6
v_call: TRBV10-3
d_call: TRBD1
clone_size: -
cdr3_length: 11
cdr3_aa: ASLDRENSPLH

j_call: TRBJ2-3
v_call: TRBV2
d_call: -
clone_size: -
cdr3_length: 13
cdr3_aa: ASRGSGKRSNTQY

j_call: TRBJ1-2
v_call: TRBV7-8
d_call: TRBD1
clone_size: -
cdr3_length: 11
cdr3_aa: ASSLFRGQGYT

j_call: TRBJ2-5
v_call: TRBV9
d_call: TRBD2
clone_size: -
cdr3_length: 16
cdr3_aa: ASSVDSSGRTGPETQY

j_call: TRBJ2-7
v_call: TRBV2
d_call: TRBD1
clone_size: -
cdr3_length: 12
cdr3_aa: ASSLGTGGYEQY

j_call: TRBJ2-5
v_call: TRBV5-1
d_call: TRBD2
clone_size: -
cdr3_length: 15
cdr3_aa: ASSPGTSGTLTETQY

j_call: TRBJ2-3
v_call: TRBV29-1
d_call: TRBD2
clone_size: -
cdr3_length: 13
cdr3_aa: SVAPSGGSTDTQY

j_call: TRBJ2-7
v_call: TRBV27
d_call: -
clone_size: -
cdr3_length: 11
cdr3_aa: ASSLKGTYEQY

j_call: TRBJ2-1
v_call: TRBV21-1
d_call: -
clone_size: -
cdr3_length: 12
cdr3_aa: ASSGRGRSNEQF

j_call: TRBJ1-1
v_call: TRBV5-4
d_call: -
clone_size: -
cdr3_length: 11
cdr3_aa: ASRARGNTEAF

j_call: TRBJ2-3
v_call: TRBV3-1/TRBV3-2
d_call: TRBD2
clone_size: -
cdr3_length: 15
cdr3_aa: ASSFLSGLAGADTQY

j_call: TRBJ2-3
v_call: TRBV5-1
d_call: TRBD2
clone_size: -
cdr3_length: 14
cdr3_aa: ASRVNLGLATDTQY

j_call: TRBJ2-2
v_call: TRBV6-5
d_call: -
clone_size: -
cdr3_length: 12
cdr3_aa: ASSRLANTGELF

j_call: TRBJ2-5
v_call: TRBV9
d_call: TRBD1
clone_size: -
cdr3_length: 11
cdr3_aa: ASTTGGMETQY

j_call: TRBJ2-7
v_call: TRBV7-2
d_call: -
clone_size: -
cdr3_length: 11
cdr3_aa: ASSLFRVYEQY

j_call: TRBJ1-2
v_call: TRBV4-1
d_call: -
clone_size: -
cdr3_length: 10
cdr3_aa: ASSQDGGGYT

j_call: TRBJ1-1
v_call: TRBV28
d_call: -
clone_size: -
cdr3_length: 14
cdr3_aa: ASSLFRLGGNTEAF

j_call: TRBJ2-5
v_call: TRBV27
d_call: -
clone_size: -
cdr3_length: 12
cdr3_aa: ASSRVAPQETQY

j_call: TRBJ1-4
v_call: TRBV3-1/TRBV3-2
d_call: TRBD1
clone_size: few
cdr3_length: 13
cdr3_aa: ASSLRTGRNEKLF

j_call: TRBJ2-2
v_call: TRBV5-6
d_call: TRBD2
clone_size: -
cdr3_length: 16
cdr3_aa: ASSLRVRRGGGTGELF

j_call: TRBJ2-5
v_call: TRBV19
d_call: TRBD1
clone_size: -
cdr3_length: 11
cdr3_aa: ASSTNRGETQY

j_call: TRBJ2-5
v_call: TRBV18
d_call: -
clone_size: -
cdr3_length: 14
cdr3_aa: ASSARQATGQETQY

j_call: TRBJ1-6
v_call: TRBV27
d_call: -
clone_size: once
cdr3_length: 14
cdr3_aa: ASSPGQSPSNSPLH

j_call: TRBJ1-2
v_call: TRBV28
d_call: TRBD1
clone_size: -
cdr3_length: 10
cdr3_aa: ASTAGGHGYT

j_call: TRBJ1-1
v_call: TRBV30
d_call: -
clone_size: -
cdr3_length: 12
cdr3_aa: AWREGGRNTEAF

j_call: TRBJ2-2
v_call: TRBV19
d_call: -
clone_size: -
cdr3_length: 12
cdr3_aa: ASKRTEYTGELF

j_call: TRBJ1-2
v_call: TRBV13
d_call: -
clone_size: -
cdr3_length: 13
cdr3_aa: ASSPDRSKPYGYT

j_call: TRBJ1-1
v_call: TRBV9
d_call: -
clone_size: -
cdr3_length: 12
cdr3_aa: ASSVVKGYTEAF

j_call: TRBJ2-7
v_call: TRBV7-2
d_call: TRBD1
clone_size: -
cdr3_length: 13
cdr3_aa: ASSLALQGANEQY

j_call: TRBJ1-2
v_call: TRBV28
d_call: TRBD1
clone_size: -
cdr3_length: 16
cdr3_aa: ASSLQLRAGTGLGGYT